This is a list of T cell receptor beta chains from one sample in a study of blood T cell repertoires in COVID-19. Profiled with immunoSEQ multiplex PCR; TCRdb holds only in-frame clones, not every one. The profile shows under 30,000 clones, roughly 86% of them singletons. The sequenced sample was peripheral blood. The receptors were sampled from a man aged 45 to 65 with active COVID-19. The CDR3 runs from the conserved cysteine through the conserved F or W. A D gene is named only where the DNA matches it firmly. Some rows mark clone size as missing; the rest say once, few, many or name a class of expanded clone.

clone_size: .; d_call: TRBD1; j_call: TRBJ2-2; v_call: TRBV5-1; cdr3_aa: CASSLDRGVTGELFF; cdr3_nt: TGCGCCAGCAGCTTGGACAGGGGTGTCACCGGGGAGCTGTTTTTT
clone_size: few; d_call: .; j_call: TRBJ2-1; v_call: TRBV9; cdr3_aa: CASSVRQYPYNEQFF; cdr3_nt: TGTGCCAGCAGCGTCCGACAGTATCCGTACAATGAGCAGTTCTTC
clone_size: .; d_call: TRBD2; j_call: TRBJ2-1; v_call: TRBV5-1; cdr3_aa: CASSWLGGGRAYNEQFF; cdr3_nt: TGCGCCAGCAGCTGGCTGGGAGGCGGGAGAGCCTACAATGAGCAGTTCTTC
clone_size: once; d_call: .; j_call: TRBJ2-3; v_call: TRBV24-1; cdr3_aa: CATSAPGSTDTQYF; cdr3_nt: TGTGCCACCAGCGCCCCCGGGAGCACAGATACGCAGTATTTT
clone_size: .; d_call: TRBD2; j_call: TRBJ2-7; v_call: TRBV6-6; cdr3_aa: CASSDPGLAGPEQYF; cdr3_nt: TGTGCCAGCAGTGATCCGGGACTAGCGGGGCCAGAGCAGTACTTC
clone_size: .; d_call: .; j_call: TRBJ2-2; v_call: TRBV6-5; cdr3_aa: CATTLARGGELFF; cdr3_nt: TGTGCCACTACATTAGCCCGGGGCGGGGAGCTGTTTTTT
clone_size: .; d_call: TRBD1; j_call: TRBJ1-4; v_call: TRBV6-6; cdr3_aa: CASSYPDRVEEKLFF; cdr3_nt: TGTGCCAGCAGTTACCCGGACAGGGTGGAAGAAAAACTGTTTTTT
clone_size: .; d_call: .; j_call: TRBJ1-2; v_call: TRBV10-3; cdr3_aa: CAIYVSRDYGYTF; cdr3_nt: TGTGCCATCTACGTCTCTCGAGACTATGGCTACACCTTC
clone_size: .; d_call: .; j_call: TRBJ2-2; v_call: TRBV6-5; cdr3_aa: CASSPRLATGELFF; cdr3_nt: TGTGCCAGCAGTCCACGACTGGCCACCGGGGAGCTGTTTTTT
clone_size: .; d_call: TRBD2; j_call: TRBJ2-5; v_call: TRBV9; cdr3_aa: CASSGTSGNRGQYF; cdr3_nt: TGTGCCAGCAGTGGGACTAGCGGGAATAGGGGCCAGTACTTC
clone_size: .; d_call: .; j_call: TRBJ1-1; v_call: TRBV9; cdr3_aa: CASPAGNTEAFF; cdr3_nt: TGTGCCAGCCCCGCAGGGAACACTGAAGCTTTCTTT
clone_size: .; d_call: TRBD1; j_call: TRBJ2-5; v_call: TRBV6-5; cdr3_aa: CASNSPGQGGETQYF; cdr3_nt: TGTGCCAGCAACTCCCCAGGACAGGGCGGAGAGACCCAGTACTTC
clone_size: .; d_call: .; j_call: TRBJ2-3; v_call: TRBV13; cdr3_aa: CASALVADTQYF; cdr3_nt: TGTGCCAGCGCTCTAGTCGCAGATACGCAGTATTTT